This TCR beta chain was captured by sequencing in a study of cytomegalovirus exposure and HLA in healthy donors. 13 Jbeta primers and 60 Vbeta primers were used for the PCR. The repertoire was sequenced with immunoSEQ multiplex PCR; TCRdb's copy has only in-frame clones and lacks some. Of 85,000 to 120,000 clones in the sample, around 77% are singletons; the top ten hold more than 9.5%. The V gene end was trimmed by 1 base and the J gene end by 6 bases; junction bases not matched to a gene: 1. The CDR3 covers 14 residues. Germline V gene sequence: CDR1 SGHAT, CDR2 FQNNGV. The rearrangement uses TRBV11-2 and TRBJ2-1; 9 nucleotides agree with TRBD2. The sample was PBMCs. This TCR derives from a male donor in good health and CMV-seropositive. CDR3 in amino acids: CASSLVAGVNEQFF. In DNA form, the CDR3 reads TGTGCCAGCAGCTTAGTAGCGGGAGTCAATGAGCAGTTCTTC.